The 13 T cell receptor beta chains below were found in one sample sequenced in a study of cytomegalovirus exposure and HLA in healthy donors (dated by TCRdb to 2016 to 2017). The protocol used for the library was the immunoSEQ multiplex PCR assay. For the multiplex PCR, a mixture combining 60 forward primers for TCR Vbeta segments and 13 reverse primers for TCR Jbeta segments was used. The table comes from immuneACCESS by way of TCRdb, which keeps in-frame sequences with V and J called. Part of the clones is missing from these tables; in studies checked, under half for an unresolved V gene and the rest for unknown reasons. Recorded for this sample are about 120,000 clones; about 79% of them occurred a single time. Of the sample, around 4.5% is held by the ten largest clones. Sequencing was carried out using PBMCs. Receptor source: a young man in good health and CMV-seropositive.

In the case of this clone: The germline gene is not matched at one end of the junction; a read error may be the cause. The chain is built from TRBV7-9 and TRBJ2-3, with D possibly being TRBD2 (6 bases). Germline V CDR1 and CDR2: SEHNR, FQNEAQ (reference sequence). This CDR3 has 16 residues. The CDR3 region has the DNA TGTTCCAGCGGTCCCCTCGGTGCGGGGAGCACAGATACGCAGTATTTT. Residues: CSSGPLGAGSTDTQYF.

The J gene is TRBJ2-3, the V gene TRBV5-8; TRBD1 is a possible D gene (7 bases). The CDR3 is 14 residues long. CDR1 is SGHTS, CDR2 YDEGEE, per germline. Trimming shortened V by 6 bases and J by 4 bases, and 15 bases separated the two germline ends. The CDR3 is CASNPQGGPDTQYF. The CDR3 region has the DNA TGTGCCAGCAACCCCCAGGGGGGCCCAGATACGCAGTATTTT.

The genes are TRBV9 and TRBJ2-1; TRBD2 agrees at 14 bases. The V and J ends lost 6 bases and 8 bases, in that order; junction bases with no gene match: 7. Germline CDR1 is SGDLS and CDR2 is YYNGEE. CDR3 size: 15 residues. The CDR3 bases are TGTGCCAGCACCGGGACTAGCGGGAGCTTTGATGAGCAGTTCTTC. The encoded protein is CASTGTSGSFDEQFF.

The V gene is TRBV7-6, the J gene TRBJ1-2; D gene ambiguous. This CDR3 comprises 16 residues. CDR1 is SGHVS, CDR2 FNYEAQ, per germline. V was shortened by 5 bases and J by 4 bases, with 20 bases between the two germline ends. CDR3 in amino acids: CASSHGNSGYLYGYTF. The CDR3 coding sequence is TGTGCCAGCAGCCATGGTAACAGCGGATACCTCTATGGCTACACCTTC.

On this clone: A junction end diverges from the germline sequence, so it may reflect a read error. This chain links TRBV20-1 with TRBJ2-3, with D uncertain. The CDR3 length is 11 residues. Germline V gene sequence: CDR1 DFQATT, CDR2 SNEGSKA (reference sequence). CDR3 DNA: TGCAGTGCAAGAGTCCGGGATACGCAGTATTTT. Protein product: CSARVRDTQYF.

This sequence joins TRBV29-1 and TRBJ1-1, with TRBD1 identical over 8 bases. Germline V gene sequence: CDR1 SQVTM, CDR2 ANQGSEA. CDR3 length: 11 amino acids. V shed 6 bases, J shed 8 bases, and the junction held 5 bases outside the gene matches. CDR3: CSVADRVEAFF. CDR3 nucleotide sequence: TGCAGCGTAGCGGACAGGGTGGAAGCTTTCTTT.

This clone was seen more than once but under ten times. The chain recombines TRBV5-1 with TRBJ2-1; a weak D match, TRBD1 (5 bases). This CDR3 has 13 amino acids. The germline V gene has CDR1 SGHRS and CDR2 YFSETQ. V was trimmed by 6 bases and J by 6 bases, leaving 13 bases between them. CDR3 region: CASKFGQGNEQFF. DNA for the CDR3: TGCGCCAGCAAATTCGGCCAGGGCAATGAGCAGTTCTTC. Full variable domain (outside the CDR3, taken from reference TRBV5-1 and TRBJ2-1): KAGVTQTPRYLIKTRGQQVTLSCSPISGHRSVSWYQQTPGQGLQFLFEYFSETQRNKGNFPGRFSGRQFSNSRSEMNVSTLELGDSALYLCASKFGQGNEQFFGPGTRLTVL.

The V and J genes are TRBV7-6 and TRBJ2-7; weak D call: TRBD1 (5 bases). V lost 1 base and J lost 2, with 6 bases in between. This CDR3 has 13 residues. The germline CDR1 and CDR2 sequences are SGHVS and FNYEAQ. The CDR3 bases are TGTGCCAGCAGCTTAGACAGGCCCTACGAGCAGTACTTC. Amino acid sequence: CASSLDRPYEQYF. The entire variable domain, with the rest obtained from reference TRBV7-6 and TRBJ2-7, is as follows: GAGVSQSPRYKVTKRGQDVALRCDPISGHVSLYWYRQALGQGPEFLTYFNYEAQQDKSGLPNDRFSAERPEGSISTLTIQRTEQRDSAMYRCASSLDRPYEQYFGPGTRLTVT.

The chain employs TRBV5-1 and TRBJ2-5; TRBD1 aligns across 7 bases. The DNA end is a closer match to TRBJ2-7, so the J assignment may be wrong. The germline gives CDR1 SGHRS, CDR2 YFSETQ. This CDR3 region has 13 residues. The CDR3 spells CASGQAPHYEQYF. The CDR3 DNA is TGCGCCAGCGGACAGGCGCCCCACTACGAGCAGTACTTC.

This clone was observed once. The gene calls are TRBV7-8 and TRBJ1-2, with 7 bases lining up with TRBD1. This CDR3 spans 13 amino acids. CDR1 and CDR2 from the germline V gene are SGHVS and FQNEAQ. Trimming removed 5 bases from V and 8 bases from J; junction bases left unmatched: 8. The CDR3, as DNA: TGTGCCAGCAGCCTGTGGGACAGACAGGGCTACACCTTC. The encoded protein is CASSLWDRQGYTF.

The CDR3 nucleotides are TGTGCCAGCAGCAGGACAGGAGGTGGCAATCAGCCCCAGCATTTT. Its translation: CASSRTGGGNQPQHF. The J gene is TRBJ1-5, the V gene TRBV11-2, with 7 bases that match TRBD1. This CDR3 has 15 residues. V lost 5 bases and J lost 2; bases outside the gene matches: 6. In germline, CDR1 is SGHAT, CDR2 FQNNGV. The variable domain in full, completed from reference TRBV11-2 and TRBJ1-5, reads EAGVAQSPRYKIIEKRQSVAFWCNPISGHATLYWYQQILGQGPKLLIQFQNNGVVDDSQLPKDRFSAERLKGVDSTLKIQPAKLEDSAVYLCASSRTGGGNQPQHFGDGTRLSIL.

This clone was seen a single time. The CDR3 spells CASSLTTGQGGSPLHF. CDR3 sequence (DNA): TGTGCCAGCAGCTTAACGACGGGACAGGGAGGTTCACCCCTCCACTTT. V gene TRBV7-3 combines with J gene TRBJ1-6; 9 bases fit TRBD1. CDR1 is SGHTA and CDR2 is FQGTGA in the germline V gene. With V trimmed by 0 bases and J by 9 bases, 6 bases remained unmatched. The CDR3 sequence is 16 residues long.

The chain employs TRBV7-8 and TRBJ2-5; 7 bases line up with TRBD1. The CDR3 sequence is 16 residues long. The trim removed 4 bases at V and 1 base at J, leaving 9 bases unmatched. CDR1 SGHVS and CDR2 FQNEAQ come from the germline V gene. In DNA form, the CDR3 reads TGTGCCAGCAGCTCGGAATCCGGGACAGCCCAAGAGACCCAGTACTTC. Translating gives CASSSESGTAQETQYF.